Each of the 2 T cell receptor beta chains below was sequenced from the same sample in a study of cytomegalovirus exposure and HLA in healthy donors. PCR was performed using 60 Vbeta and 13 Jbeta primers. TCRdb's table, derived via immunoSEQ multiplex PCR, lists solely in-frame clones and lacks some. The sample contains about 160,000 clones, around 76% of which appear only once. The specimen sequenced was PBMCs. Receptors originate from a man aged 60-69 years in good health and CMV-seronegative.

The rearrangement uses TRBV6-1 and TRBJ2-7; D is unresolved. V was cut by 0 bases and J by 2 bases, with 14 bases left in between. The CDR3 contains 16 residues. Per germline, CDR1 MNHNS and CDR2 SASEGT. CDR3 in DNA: TGTGCCAGCAGTGAAGCGTCGTCCCGGTTCCCCTACGAGCAGTACTTC. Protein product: CASSEASSRFPYEQYF.

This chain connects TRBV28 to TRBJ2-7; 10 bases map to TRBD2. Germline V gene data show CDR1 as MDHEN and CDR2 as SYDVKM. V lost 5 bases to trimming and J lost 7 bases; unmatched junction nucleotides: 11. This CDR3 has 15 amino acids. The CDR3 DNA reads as TGTGCCAGCAGTCCCAGGTTAAGCGGGAGGGGTGAGCAGTACTTC. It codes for CASSPRLSGRGEQYF.